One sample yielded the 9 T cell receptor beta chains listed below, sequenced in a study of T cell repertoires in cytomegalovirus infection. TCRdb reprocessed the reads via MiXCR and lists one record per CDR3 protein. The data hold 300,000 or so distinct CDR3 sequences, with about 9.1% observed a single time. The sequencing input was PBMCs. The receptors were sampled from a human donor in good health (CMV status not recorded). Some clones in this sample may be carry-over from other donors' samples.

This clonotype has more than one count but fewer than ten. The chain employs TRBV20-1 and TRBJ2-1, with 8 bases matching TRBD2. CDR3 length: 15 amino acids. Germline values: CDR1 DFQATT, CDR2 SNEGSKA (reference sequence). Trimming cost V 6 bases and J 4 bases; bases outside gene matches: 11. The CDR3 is CSAPGGGGPYNEQFF. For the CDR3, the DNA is TGCAGTGCACCCGGGGGGGGGGGTCCTTACAATGAGCAGTTCTTC.

This CDR3 reads CARPGAWNTGELFF. The CDR3 nucleotides read TGTGCCCGCCCTGGGGCATGGAACACCGGGGAGCTGTTTTTT. V is TRBV7-9 and J is TRBJ2-2, with a possible D match to TRBD1 (5 bases). V dropped 11 bases and J dropped 1 base, with 14 bases sitting between them. The CDR3 has 14 amino acids. CDR1 and CDR2 from the germline V gene are SEHNR and FQNEAQ (reference sequence).

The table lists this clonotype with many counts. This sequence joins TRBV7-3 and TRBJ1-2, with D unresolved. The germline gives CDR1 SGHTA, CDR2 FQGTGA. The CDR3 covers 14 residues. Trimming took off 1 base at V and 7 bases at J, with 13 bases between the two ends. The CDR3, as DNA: TGTGCCAGCAGCTTAATTCAGAACGATGGTGGCTACACCTTC. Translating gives CASSLIQNDGGYTF.

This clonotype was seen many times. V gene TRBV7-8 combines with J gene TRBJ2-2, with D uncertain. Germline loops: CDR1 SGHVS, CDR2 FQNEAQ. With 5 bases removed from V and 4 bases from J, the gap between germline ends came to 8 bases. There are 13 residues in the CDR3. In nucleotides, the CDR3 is TGTGCCAGCAGCAGGACCACCACCGGGGAGCTGTTTTTT. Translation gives CASSRTTTGELFF. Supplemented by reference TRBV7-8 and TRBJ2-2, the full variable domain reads GAGVSQSPRYKVAKRGQDVALRCDPISGHVSLFWYQQALGQGPEFLTYFQNEAQLDKSGLPSDRFFAERPEGSVSTLKIQRTQQEDSAVYLCASSRTTTGELFFGEGSRLTVL.

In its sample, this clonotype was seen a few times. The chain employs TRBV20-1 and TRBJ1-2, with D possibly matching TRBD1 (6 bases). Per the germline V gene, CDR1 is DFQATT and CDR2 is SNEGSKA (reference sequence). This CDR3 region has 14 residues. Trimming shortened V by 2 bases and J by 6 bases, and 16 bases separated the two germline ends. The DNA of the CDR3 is TGCAGTGCTAGACGTGGGGGGCAGGGTGATGGCTACACCTTC. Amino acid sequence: CSARRGGQGDGYTF.

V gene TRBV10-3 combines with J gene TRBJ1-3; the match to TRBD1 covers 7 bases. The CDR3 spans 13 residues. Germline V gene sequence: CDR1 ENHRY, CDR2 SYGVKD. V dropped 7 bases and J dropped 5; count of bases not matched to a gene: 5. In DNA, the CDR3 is TGTGCCATCACCGGACAGGAGCGAAACACCATATATTTT. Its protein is CAITGQERNTIYF.

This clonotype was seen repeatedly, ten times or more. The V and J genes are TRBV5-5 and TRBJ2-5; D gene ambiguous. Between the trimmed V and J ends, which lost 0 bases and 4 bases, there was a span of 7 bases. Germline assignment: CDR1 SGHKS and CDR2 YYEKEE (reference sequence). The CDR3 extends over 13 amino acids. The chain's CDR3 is CASSLEPAETQYF. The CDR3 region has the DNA TGTGCCAGCAGCTTGGAGCCGGCAGAGACCCAGTACTTC.

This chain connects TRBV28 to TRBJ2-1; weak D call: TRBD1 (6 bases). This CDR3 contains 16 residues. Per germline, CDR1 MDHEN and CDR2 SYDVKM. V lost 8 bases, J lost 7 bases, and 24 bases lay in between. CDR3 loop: CASAQWTALKSNEQFF. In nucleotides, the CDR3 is TGTGCCAGCGCCCAATGGACAGCCCTAAAGAGTAATGAGCAGTTCTTC. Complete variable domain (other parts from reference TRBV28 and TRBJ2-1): DVKVTQSSRYLVKRTGEKVFLECVQDMDHENMFWYRQDPGLGLRLIYFSYDVKMKEKGDIPEGYSVSREKKERFSLILESASTNQTSMYLCASAQWTALKSNEQFFGPGTRLTVL.

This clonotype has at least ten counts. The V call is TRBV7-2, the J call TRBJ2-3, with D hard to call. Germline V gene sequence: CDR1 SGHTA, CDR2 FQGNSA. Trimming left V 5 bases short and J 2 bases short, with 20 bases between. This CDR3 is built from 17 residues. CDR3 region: CASSATPPPAYTDTQYF. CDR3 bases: TGTGCCAGCAGCGCCACCCCCCCACCCGCATACACAGATACGCAGTATTTT.